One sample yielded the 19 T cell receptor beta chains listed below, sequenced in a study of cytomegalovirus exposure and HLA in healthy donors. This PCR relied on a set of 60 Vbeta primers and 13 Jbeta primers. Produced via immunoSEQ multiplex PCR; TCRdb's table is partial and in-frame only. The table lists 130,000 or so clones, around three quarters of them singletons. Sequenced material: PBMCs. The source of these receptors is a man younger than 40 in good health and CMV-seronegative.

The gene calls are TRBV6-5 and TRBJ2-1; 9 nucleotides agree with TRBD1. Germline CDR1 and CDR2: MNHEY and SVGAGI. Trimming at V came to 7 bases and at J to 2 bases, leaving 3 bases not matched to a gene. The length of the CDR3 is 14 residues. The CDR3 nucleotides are TGTGCCAGCACACAGGGGGCCCCCTACAATGAGCAGTTCTTC. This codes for CASTQGAPYNEQFF.

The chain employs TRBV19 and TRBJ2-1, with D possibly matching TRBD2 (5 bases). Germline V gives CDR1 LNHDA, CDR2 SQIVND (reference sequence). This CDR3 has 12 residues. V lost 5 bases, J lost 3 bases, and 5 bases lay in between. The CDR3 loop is CASSGSYNEQFF. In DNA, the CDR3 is TGTGCCAGTAGTGGGAGCTACAATGAGCAGTTCTTC.

The CDR3 here is CASSKDRVNEQFF. The CDR3 DNA reads TGTGCCAGCAGCAAGGACAGGGTCAATGAGCAGTTCTTC. The gene calls are TRBV5-8 and TRBJ2-1; 8 bases are shared with TRBD1. The CDR3 loop spans 13 amino acids. V was pared by 4 bases and J by 6 bases, with 3 bases of the junction left unmatched. Germline V gene sequence: CDR1 SGHTS, CDR2 YDEGEE.

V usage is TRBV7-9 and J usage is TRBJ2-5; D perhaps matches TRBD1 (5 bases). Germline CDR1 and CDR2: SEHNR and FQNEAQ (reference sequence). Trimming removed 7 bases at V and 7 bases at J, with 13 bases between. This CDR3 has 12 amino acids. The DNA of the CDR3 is TGTGCCAGCATTCGGCCCCAGGGGACCCAGTACTTC. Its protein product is CASIRPQGTQYF.

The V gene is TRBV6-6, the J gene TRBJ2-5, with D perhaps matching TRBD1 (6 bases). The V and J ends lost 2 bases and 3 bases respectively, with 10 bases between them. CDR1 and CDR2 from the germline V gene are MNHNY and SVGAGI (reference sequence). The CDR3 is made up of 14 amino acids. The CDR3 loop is CASSYISGEETQYF. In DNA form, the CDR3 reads TGTGCCAGCAGTTACATTTCAGGGGAAGAGACCCAGTACTTC.

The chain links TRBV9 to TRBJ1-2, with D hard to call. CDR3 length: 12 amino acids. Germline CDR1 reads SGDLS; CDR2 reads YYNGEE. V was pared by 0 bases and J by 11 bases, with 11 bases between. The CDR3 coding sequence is TGTGCCAGCAGCGTAGTTGAGGGCGTATACACCTTC. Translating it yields CASSVVEGVYTF.

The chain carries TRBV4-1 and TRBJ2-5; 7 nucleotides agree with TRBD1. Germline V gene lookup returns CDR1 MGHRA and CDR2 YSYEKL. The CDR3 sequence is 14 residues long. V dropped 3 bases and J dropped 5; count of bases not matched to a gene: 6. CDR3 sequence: CASSQSTGSETQYF. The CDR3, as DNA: TGCGCCAGCAGCCAGTCGACAGGGAGCGAGACCCAGTACTTC.

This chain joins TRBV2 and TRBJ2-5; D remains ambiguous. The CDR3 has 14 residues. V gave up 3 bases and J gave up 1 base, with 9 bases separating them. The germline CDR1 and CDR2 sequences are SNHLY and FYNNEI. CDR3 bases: TGTGCCAGCAGTGAGGCCCCCGCCCAAGAGACCCAGTACTTC. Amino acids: CASSEAPAQETQYF.

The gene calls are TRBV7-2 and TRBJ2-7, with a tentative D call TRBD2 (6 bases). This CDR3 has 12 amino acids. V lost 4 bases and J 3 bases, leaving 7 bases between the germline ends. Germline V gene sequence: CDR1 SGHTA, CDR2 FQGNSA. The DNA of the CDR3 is TGTGCCAGCAGCTCGACTAGCTACGAGCAGTACTTC. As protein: CASSSTSYEQYF.

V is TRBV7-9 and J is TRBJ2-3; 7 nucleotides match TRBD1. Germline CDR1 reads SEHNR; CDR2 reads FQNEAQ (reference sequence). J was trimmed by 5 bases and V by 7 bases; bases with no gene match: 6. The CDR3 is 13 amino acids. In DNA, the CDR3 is TGTGCCAGCATCGACAGGGCAGGAGATACGCAGTATTTT. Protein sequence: CASIDRAGDTQYF. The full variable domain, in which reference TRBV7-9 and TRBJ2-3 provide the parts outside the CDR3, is DTGVSQNPRHKITKRGQNVTFRCDPISEHNRLYWYRQTLGQGPEFLTYFQNEAQLEKSRLLSDRFSAERPKGSFSTLEIQRTEQGDSAMYLCASIDRAGDTQYFGPGTRLTVL.

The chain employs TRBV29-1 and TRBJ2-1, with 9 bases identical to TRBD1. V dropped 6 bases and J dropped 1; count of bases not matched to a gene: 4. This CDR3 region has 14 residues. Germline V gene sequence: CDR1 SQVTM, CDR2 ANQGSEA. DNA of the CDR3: TGCAGCGTGGACAGGGGATTTTCCTACAATGAGCAGTTCTTC. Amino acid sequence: CSVDRGFSYNEQFF.

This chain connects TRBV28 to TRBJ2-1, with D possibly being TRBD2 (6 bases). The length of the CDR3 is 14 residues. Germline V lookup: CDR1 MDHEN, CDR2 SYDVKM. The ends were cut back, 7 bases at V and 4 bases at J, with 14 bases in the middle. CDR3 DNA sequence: TGTGCCAGCACGGCGGCGGGACTGTACAATGAGCAGTTCTTC. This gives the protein CASTAAGLYNEQFF.

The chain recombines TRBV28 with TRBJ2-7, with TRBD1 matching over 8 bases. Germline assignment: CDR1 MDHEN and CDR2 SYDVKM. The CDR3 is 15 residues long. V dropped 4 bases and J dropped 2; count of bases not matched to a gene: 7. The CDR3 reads CASSSDRDKAYEQYF. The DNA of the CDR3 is TGTGCCAGCAGTTCGGACAGGGATAAAGCCTACGAGCAGTACTTC. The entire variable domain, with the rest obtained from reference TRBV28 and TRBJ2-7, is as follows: DVKVTQSSRYLVKRTGEKVFLECVQDMDHENMFWYRQDPGLGLRLIYFSYDVKMKEKGDIPEGYSVSREKKERFSLILESASTNQTSMYLCASSSDRDKAYEQYFGPGTRLTVT.

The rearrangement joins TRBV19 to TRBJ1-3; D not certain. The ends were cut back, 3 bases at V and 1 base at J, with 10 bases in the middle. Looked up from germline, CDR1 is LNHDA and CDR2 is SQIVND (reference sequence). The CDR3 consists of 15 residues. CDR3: CASSIGGLSGNTIYF. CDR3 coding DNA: TGTGCCAGTAGTATCGGAGGCCTATCTGGAAACACCATATATTTT.

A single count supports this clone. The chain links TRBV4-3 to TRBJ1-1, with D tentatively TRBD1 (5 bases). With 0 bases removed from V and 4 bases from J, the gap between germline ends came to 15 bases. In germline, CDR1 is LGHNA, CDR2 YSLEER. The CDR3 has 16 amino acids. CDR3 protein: CASSQDSTGRPTEAFF. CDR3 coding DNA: TGCGCCAGCAGCCAAGATTCCACAGGAAGGCCCACTGAAGCTTTCTTT.

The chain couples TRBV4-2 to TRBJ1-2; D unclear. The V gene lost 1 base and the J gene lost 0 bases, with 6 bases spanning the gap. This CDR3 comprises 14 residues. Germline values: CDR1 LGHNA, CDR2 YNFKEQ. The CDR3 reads CASSQGGANYGYTF. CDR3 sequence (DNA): TGTGCCAGCAGCCAAGGGGGAGCTAACTATGGCTACACCTTC.

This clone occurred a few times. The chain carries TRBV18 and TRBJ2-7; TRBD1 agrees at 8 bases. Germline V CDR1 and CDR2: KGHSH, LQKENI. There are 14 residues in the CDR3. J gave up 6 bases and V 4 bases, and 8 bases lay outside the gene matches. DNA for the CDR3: TGTGCCAGCTCACTTTCGGACAGGGATAGCGAGCAGTACTTC. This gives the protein CASSLSDRDSEQYF.

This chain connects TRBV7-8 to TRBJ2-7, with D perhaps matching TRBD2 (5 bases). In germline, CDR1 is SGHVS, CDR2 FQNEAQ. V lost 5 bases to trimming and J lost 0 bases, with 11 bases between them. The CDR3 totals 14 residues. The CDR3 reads CASSPSGVSYEQYF. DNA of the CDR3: TGTGCCAGCAGCCCGAGCGGAGTCTCCTACGAGCAGTACTTC.

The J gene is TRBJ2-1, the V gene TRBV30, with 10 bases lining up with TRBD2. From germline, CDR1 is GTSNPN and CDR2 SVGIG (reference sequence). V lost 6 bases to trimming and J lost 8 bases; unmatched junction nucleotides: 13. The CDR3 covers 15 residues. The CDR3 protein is CACWKRASGSYEQFF. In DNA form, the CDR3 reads TGTGCCTGCTGGAAGAGGGCTAGCGGGAGCTATGAGCAGTTCTTC.